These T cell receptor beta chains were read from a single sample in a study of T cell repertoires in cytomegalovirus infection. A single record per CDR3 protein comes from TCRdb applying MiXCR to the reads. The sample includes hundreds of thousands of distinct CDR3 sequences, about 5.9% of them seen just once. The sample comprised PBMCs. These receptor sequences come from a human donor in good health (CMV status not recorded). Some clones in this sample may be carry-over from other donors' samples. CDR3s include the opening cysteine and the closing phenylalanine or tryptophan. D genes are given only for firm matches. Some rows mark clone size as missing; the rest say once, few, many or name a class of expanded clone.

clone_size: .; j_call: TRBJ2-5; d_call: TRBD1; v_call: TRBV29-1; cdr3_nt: TGCAGCGTTCATCCCGACAGGGGGGAGACCCAGTACTTC; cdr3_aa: CSVHPDRGETQYF
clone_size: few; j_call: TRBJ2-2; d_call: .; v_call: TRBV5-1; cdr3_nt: TGCGCCAGCAGCTTGACTGAGGTCTACGGGGAGCTGTTTTTT; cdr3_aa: CASSLTEVYGELFF
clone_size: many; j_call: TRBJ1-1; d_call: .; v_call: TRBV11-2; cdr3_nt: TGTGCCAGCAGCTTGGGGGGGATGGAGGGAAGAGCTTTCTTT; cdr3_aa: CASSLGGMEGRAFF
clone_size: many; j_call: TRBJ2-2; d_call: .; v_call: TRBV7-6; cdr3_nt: TGTGCCAGCTCTCGAGCTTCGAACACCGGGGAGCTGTTTTTT; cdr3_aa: CASSRASNTGELFF
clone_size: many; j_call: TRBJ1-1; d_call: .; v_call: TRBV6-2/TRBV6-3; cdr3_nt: TGTGCCAGCAAGGTAGAGGACCGATTTGAAGCTTTCTTT; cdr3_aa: CASKVEDRFEAFF
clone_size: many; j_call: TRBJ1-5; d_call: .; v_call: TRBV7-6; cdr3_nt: TGTGCCAGCAGCCCGCTTAATCAGCCCCAGCATTTT; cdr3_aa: CASSPLNQPQHF
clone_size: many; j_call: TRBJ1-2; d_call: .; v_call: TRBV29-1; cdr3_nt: TGCAGCGTTGAATCCCCGCCGCCCTATGAAGGCTACACCTTC; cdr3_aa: CSVESPPPYEGYTF
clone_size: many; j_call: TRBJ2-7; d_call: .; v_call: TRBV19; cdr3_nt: TGTGCCAGCAGGGAGGGACAGCCTGCCTACGAGCAGTACTTC; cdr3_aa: CASREGQPAYEQYF
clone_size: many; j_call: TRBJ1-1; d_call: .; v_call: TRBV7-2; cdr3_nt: TGTGCCAGCAGCTTAGGATTAATTAGCAAGAACACTGAAGCTTTCTTT; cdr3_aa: CASSLGLISKNTEAFF
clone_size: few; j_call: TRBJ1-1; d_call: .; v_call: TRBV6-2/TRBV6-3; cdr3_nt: TGTGCCAGCAGTTACTCGTCGGGGCAGGGGACCAGGTGGAACACTGAAGCTTTCTTT; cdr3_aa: CASSYSSGQGTRWNTEAFF
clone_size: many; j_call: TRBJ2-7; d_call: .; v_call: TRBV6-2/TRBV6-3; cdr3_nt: TGTGCCAGCAACCGACGGGCGGGGCGCTCCTACGAGCAGTACTTC; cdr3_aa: CASNRRAGRSYEQYF
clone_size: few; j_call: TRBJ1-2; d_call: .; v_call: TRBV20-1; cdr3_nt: TGCAGTGCCCCCACCCGGGGGTTACTCTATGGCTACACCTTC; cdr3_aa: CSAPTRGLLYGYTF
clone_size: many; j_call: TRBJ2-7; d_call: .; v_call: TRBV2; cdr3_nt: TGTGCCAGCAGTGAAGTACGAGCGTCCTACGAGCAGTACTTC; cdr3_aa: CASSEVRASYEQYF
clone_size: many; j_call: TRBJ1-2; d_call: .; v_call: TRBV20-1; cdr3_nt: TGCAGTGCCCCGAAAGTAGGGGCGACTAACTATGGCTACACCTTC; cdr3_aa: CSAPKVGATNYGYTF
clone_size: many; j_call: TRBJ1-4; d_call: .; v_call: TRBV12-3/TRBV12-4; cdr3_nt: TGTGCCAGCAGTTTCGACGCAAACCGGGGTGAAAAACTGTTTTTT; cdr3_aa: CASSFDANRGEKLFF
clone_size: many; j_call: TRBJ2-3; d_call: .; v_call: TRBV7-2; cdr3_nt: TGTGCCAGCAGCTTTTGGGGGACAGATACGCAGTATTTT; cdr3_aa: CASSFWGTDTQYF
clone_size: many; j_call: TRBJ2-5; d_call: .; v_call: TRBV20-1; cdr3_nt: TGCAGTGCTAGTTCGGGGGACGCCCAAGAGACCCAGTACTTC; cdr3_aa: CSASSGDAQETQYF
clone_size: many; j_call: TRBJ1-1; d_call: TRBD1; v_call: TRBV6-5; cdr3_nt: TGTGCCAGCAGCTGGGACAGGGTGGCTGAAGCTTTCTTT; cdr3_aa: CASSWDRVAEAFF
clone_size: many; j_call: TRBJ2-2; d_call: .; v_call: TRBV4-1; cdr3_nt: TGCGCCAGCAGCCAAGATAACCGCGGCTTGAACACCGGGGAGCTGTTTTTT; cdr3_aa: CASSQDNRGLNTGELFF
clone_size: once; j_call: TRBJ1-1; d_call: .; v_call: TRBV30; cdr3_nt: TGTGCCTGGAGCAGGGAGGAGAGCACTGAAGCTTTCTTT; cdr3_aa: CAWSREESTEAFF
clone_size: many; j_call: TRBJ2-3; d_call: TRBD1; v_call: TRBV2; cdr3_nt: TGTGCCAGCAGCGCAGGGGGTGGCACAGATACGCAGTATTTT; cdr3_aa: CASSAGGGTDTQYF
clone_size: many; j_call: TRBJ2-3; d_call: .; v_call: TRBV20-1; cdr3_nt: TGCAGTGCAGGGATGTTTAGCACAGATACGCAGTATTTT; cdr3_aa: CSAGMFSTDTQYF
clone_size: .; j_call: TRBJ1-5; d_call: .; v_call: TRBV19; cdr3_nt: TGTGCCAGTAGTCCGACCTCGGGGGCCGGCAATCAGCCCCAGCATTTT; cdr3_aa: CASSPTSGAGNQPQHF
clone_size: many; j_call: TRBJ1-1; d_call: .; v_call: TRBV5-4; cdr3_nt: TGTGCCAGCAGCCCAGAGGGGCACACTGAAGCTTTCTTT; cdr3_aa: CASSPEGHTEAFF
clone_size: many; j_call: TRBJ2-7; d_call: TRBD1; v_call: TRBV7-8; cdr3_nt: TGTGCCAGCAGCAGGTTGGGGGACAGGGGCCACGAGCAGTACTTC; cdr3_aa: CASSRLGDRGHEQYF
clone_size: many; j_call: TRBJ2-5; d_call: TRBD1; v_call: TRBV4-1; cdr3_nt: TGCGCCAGCAGCCGGGGCAGGGGGACGAAACAACAGACCCAGTACTTC; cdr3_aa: CASSRGRGTKQQTQYF
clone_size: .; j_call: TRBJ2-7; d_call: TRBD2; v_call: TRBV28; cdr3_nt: TGTGCCAGCAGTTTAGGCGGGACTAGCGGGGGCCTCTCCTACGAGCAGTACTTC; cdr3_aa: CASSLGGTSGGLSYEQYF
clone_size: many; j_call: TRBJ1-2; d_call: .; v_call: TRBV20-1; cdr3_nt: TGCAGTGCTAGAGATCAGGGCAGAAACTATGGCTACACCTTC; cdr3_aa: CSARDQGRNYGYTF
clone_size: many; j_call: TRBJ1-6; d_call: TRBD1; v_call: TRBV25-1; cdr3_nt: TGTGCCAGCAGTGAATGGGGTAAGGGGGCGCGGAGTTCACCCCTCCACTTT; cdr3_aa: CASSEWGKGARSSPLHF
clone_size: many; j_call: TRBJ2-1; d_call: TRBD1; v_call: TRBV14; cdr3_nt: TGTGCCAGCAGGATAACAGGGGGCTATTACAATGAGCAGTTCTTC; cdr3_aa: CASRITGGYYNEQFF
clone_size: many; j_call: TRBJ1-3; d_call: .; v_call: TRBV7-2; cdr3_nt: TGTGCCAGCAGCTTAGGTCATCACGGAGACACCATATATTTT; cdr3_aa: CASSLGHHGDTIYF